Shown below are 21 T cell receptor beta chains from a single sample sequenced in a study of T cell changes during pregnancy in multiple sclerosis. Sequencing used immunoSEQ multiplex PCR; TCRdb keeps in-frame clones, though not all of them. The sample consists of just under 95,000 clones, over 80% of them appearing once. The material sequenced was peripheral blood, taken in the first trimester of pregnancy. Source of these receptors: a female donor with multiple sclerosis, enrolled in a pregnancy study.

This chain connects TRBV29-1 to TRBJ2-1; D unclear. CDR3 length: 12 amino acids. Trimming removed 5 bases from V and 0 bases from J, with 5 bases in between. The germline gives CDR1 SQVTM, CDR2 ANQGSEA. CDR3 in amino acids: CSVPSSYNEQFF. Here the CDR3 DNA reads TGCAGCGTTCCCAGCTCCTACAATGAGCAGTTCTTC.

CDR3 loop: CASSLGTGVAYEQYF. CDR3 DNA sequence: TGTGCCAGCAGTTTAGGGACAGGCGTCGCCTACGAGCAGTACTTC. The rearrangement uses TRBV28 and TRBJ2-7; 8 bases line up with TRBD1. This CDR3 comprises 15 residues. CDR1 MDHEN and CDR2 SYDVKM come from the germline V gene. V lost 2 bases to trimming and J lost 2 bases; unmatched junction nucleotides: 5.

The chain joins TRBV7-9 to TRBJ2-7; no reliable D call. Looked up from germline, CDR1 is SEHNR and CDR2 is FQNEAQ (reference sequence). The V and J ends lost 5 bases and 2 bases respectively, with 4 bases between them. The CDR3 is made up of 11 amino acids. The DNA of the CDR3 is TGTGCCAGCAGCGTAACCTACGAGCAGTACTTC. Translated, it gives CASSVTYEQYF.

V is TRBV9 and J is TRBJ2-1; the D gene is possibly TRBD2 (6 bases). Per the germline V gene, CDR1 is SGDLS and CDR2 is YYNGEE. Trimming removed 4 bases at V and 4 bases at J, with 15 bases between. This CDR3 spans 15 amino acids. The CDR3 DNA follows: TGTGCCAGCAGCCCCGCGGCGGGAAGGTACAATGAGCAGTTCTTC. It specifies CASSPAAGRYNEQFF.

CDR3 nucleotide sequence: TGCGCCAGCAGCTTTTCGGTCCCCTACGAGCAGTACTTC. This translates into CASSFSVPYEQYF. The gene calls are TRBV5-1 and TRBJ2-7, with D unclear. V dropped 2 bases and J dropped 2 bases, with 8 bases sitting between them. CDR3 length: 13 amino acids. CDR1 and CDR2 from the germline V gene are SGHRS and YFSETQ.

The chain links TRBV2 to TRBJ2-7; no reliable D call. CDR1 is SNHLY and CDR2 is FYNNEI in the germline V gene. The CDR3 runs to 11 residues. The V and J ends lost 5 bases and 3 bases respectively, with 5 bases between them. The CDR3 region has the DNA TGTGCCAGCAGTCTTAACTACGAGCAGTACTTC. It translates to CASSLNYEQYF.

This clone has a handful of counts. The chain carries TRBV6-6 and TRBJ1-1; D is ambiguous. CDR3 length equals 14 residues. Trimming removed 8 bases from V and 1 base from J, with 14 bases in between. The germline V gene encodes CDR1 MNHNY and CDR2 SVGAGI (reference sequence). The CDR3: CASQKDTPNTEAFF. The CDR3 bases are TGTGCCAGCCAAAAAGACACCCCGAACACTGAAGCTTTCTTT.

The chain employs TRBV6-5 and TRBJ2-5; D may be TRBD2 (6 bases). V was pared by 6 bases and J by 5 bases, with 19 bases between. Per the germline V gene, CDR1 is MNHEY and CDR2 is SVGAGI. This CDR3 spans 15 amino acids. CDR3 nucleotides: TGTGCCAGCAGACCTACGGGAGACCGGGGGGAGACCCAGTACTTC. It translates to CASRPTGDRGETQYF.

This clone has just one count. The chain is built from TRBV6-5 and TRBJ1-1; 9 nucleotides match TRBD1. This CDR3 contains 14 residues. CDR1 MNHEY and CDR2 SVGAGI come from the germline V gene. With V trimmed by 8 bases and J by 10 bases, 14 bases remained unmatched. CDR3 residues: CASGDTGGVIAAFF. The CDR3 DNA is TGTGCCAGCGGGGATACAGGGGGCGTGATTGCAGCTTTCTTT.

The V call is TRBV28, the J call TRBJ2-1; D unclear. The V end lost 2 bases, the J end lost 7 bases, and 6 bases lay between the germline ends. CDR3 length equals 12 residues. Germline-derived CDR1 and CDR2 are MDHEN and SYDVKM. The CDR3 here is CASSLTRNEQFF. The CDR3 DNA reads TGTGCCAGCAGTTTAACGAGGAATGAGCAGTTCTTC. Looking up the rest from reference TRBV28 and TRBJ2-1 gives the full variable domain: DVKVTQSSRYLVKRTGEKVFLECVQDMDHENMFWYRQDPGLGLRLIYFSYDVKMKEKGDIPEGYSVSREKKERFSLILESASTNQTSMYLCASSLTRNEQFFGPGTRLTVL.

V gene TRBV14 combines with J gene TRBJ2-7, with 11 positions matching TRBD2. The CDR3 runs 13 residues. V shed 7 bases, J shed 2 bases, and the junction held 1 base outside the gene matches. Germline lookup yields CDR1 SGHDN and CDR2 FVKESK. The CDR3 DNA follows: TGTGCCAGCATGACTAGCGGGGCCTACGAGCAGTACTTC. Translated, it gives CASMTSGAYEQYF.

The chain couples TRBV7-8 to TRBJ2-7, with a weak D call TRBD1 (6 bases). Germline CDR1 is SGHVS and CDR2 is FQNEAQ. Trimming left V 5 bases short and J 3 bases short, with 17 bases between. The CDR3 has 15 amino acids. CDR3 DNA: TGTGCCAGCAGCCCGAGGGGGAGTCTCGTCTACGAGCAGTACTTC. It yields the protein CASSPRGSLVYEQYF.

V is TRBV9 and J is TRBJ1-3; 7 bases are shared with TRBD1. The CDR3 length is 16 residues. V lost 4 bases, J lost 5 bases, and 12 bases stayed unmatched. Germline CDR1 is SGDLS and CDR2 is YYNGEE. The CDR3 bases are TGTGCCAGCAGCAAATCTGACAGGGTTAATCGAAACACCATATATTTT. Translation: CASSKSDRVNRNTIYF.

The chain uses TRBV4-1 and TRBJ2-5; 10 nucleotides line up with TRBD2. The CDR3 has 18 amino acids. V lost 1 base, J lost 5 bases, and 13 bases stayed unmatched. The germline V gene has CDR1 MGHRA and CDR2 YSYEKL. CDR3 nucleotides: TGCGCCAGCAGCCAAGTTCAACTAGCGGGATCCCGCCGGGAGACCCAGTACTTC. As protein: CASSQVQLAGSRRETQYF.

This chain's CDR3 is CASSLTGAYTEAFF. The DNA of the CDR3 is TGCGCCAGCAGCTTGACAGGGGCATACACTGAAGCTTTCTTT. This chain joins TRBV5-1 and TRBJ1-1; 7 bases align to TRBD1. This CDR3 has 14 amino acids. The V gene end was trimmed by 1 base and the J gene end by 3 bases; junction bases not matched to a gene: 3. Germline CDR1 reads SGHRS; CDR2 reads YFSETQ.

The chain is built from TRBV5-6 and TRBJ1-2; 8 bases align to TRBD1. Germline CDR1 SGHDT, CDR2 YYEEEE. This CDR3 region has 14 residues. J was trimmed by 8 bases and V by 4 bases; bases with no gene match: 10. In DNA form, the CDR3 reads TGTGCCAGCAGCCCCGGACAGGGAACCGGGGGCTACACCTTC. Its translation is CASSPGQGTGGYTF.

This chain connects TRBV18 to TRBJ2-5, with D possibly matching TRBD1 (5 bases). The CDR3 consists of 14 residues. Germline values: CDR1 KGHSH, CDR2 LQKENI. Trimming pared 5 bases from V and 1 base from J, leaving 11 bases between. CDR3 coding DNA: TGTGCCAGCTCAGTCACAGGTACCCAAGAGACCCAGTACTTC. This sequence encodes CASSVTGTQETQYF. Using reference TRBV18 and TRBJ2-5 for the parts outside the CDR3, the full variable domain is NAGVMQNPRHLVRRRGQEARLRCSPMKGHSHVYWYRQLPEEGLKFMVYLQKENIIDESGMPKERFSAEFPKEGPSILRIQQVVRGDSAAYFCASSVTGTQETQYFGPGTRLLVL.

The chain is built from TRBV19 and TRBJ1-5; D gene ambiguous. Germline V CDR1 and CDR2: LNHDA, SQIVND (reference sequence). V lost 6 bases and J lost 3, with 9 bases in between. This CDR3 is built from 13 residues. In nucleotides, the CDR3 is TGTGCCAGTAGCCGACAAGACAATCAGCCCCAGCATTTT. This translates into CASSRQDNQPQHF.

This clone was recorded only once. The V gene is TRBV6-5, the J gene TRBJ1-1, with D perhaps matching TRBD1 (5 bases). The germline V gene encodes CDR1 MNHEY and CDR2 SVGAGI. The CDR3 is made up of 12 amino acids. V was pared by 6 bases and J by 5 bases, with 10 bases between. CDR3 in amino acids: CASSHGHTEAFF. The CDR3 DNA sequence: TGTGCCAGCAGCCACGGACATACTGAAGCTTTCTTT.

The chain links TRBV19 to TRBJ1-2; 8 bases are a match to TRBD1. This CDR3 region has 15 residues. Germline trimming cut 5 bases from V and 2 bases from J; bases unmatched to any gene: 7. Germline V gives CDR1 LNHDA, CDR2 SQIVND (reference sequence). CDR3 sequence: CASSFPGQVNYGYTF. CDR3 nucleotides: TGTGCCAGTAGTTTCCCGGGACAGGTCAACTATGGCTACACCTTC.

The genes are TRBV27 and TRBJ1-5, with 8 bases lining up with TRBD1. The trim removed 6 bases at V and 1 base at J, leaving 5 bases unmatched. Germline CDR1 is MNHEY and CDR2 is SMNVEV (reference sequence). The length of the CDR3 is 15 residues. CDR3 sequence (DNA): TGTGCCAGCAGCAAGACAGGGGACAGCAATCAGCCCCAGCATTTT. It is translated as CASSKTGDSNQPQHF.